Listed below are T cell receptor beta chains from one sample, sequenced in a study of metastatic and nonmetastatic thyroid tumors. MiXCR re-clonotyped the PCR reads for TCRdb. The profile shows around 15,000 clones, around 13% of them singletons. The material sequenced was tumor tissue. These receptors were obtained from a female donor with papillary thyroid cancer or a benign thyroid nodule (not recorded which). Some clones in this sample may be carry-over from other donors' samples. The CDR3 runs from the conserved cysteine through the conserved F or W. Fields, in order: V gene, J gene, clone size, D gene, CDR3 DNA, CDR3 protein. The D gene is left open where the match is weak. Rows give clone size only sometimes, using once, few, many, or a class for an expanded clone.

TRBV9	TRBJ1-5	many	TRBD1	TGTGCCAGCAGCGCGGAACAGGGGCTGAATCAGCCCCAGCATTTT	CASSAEQGLNQPQHF
TRBV28	TRBJ1-1	many	NA	TGTGCCACCCGGACAGCATTGAACACTGAAGCTTTCTTT	CATRTALNTEAFF
TRBV19	TRBJ2-7	many	TRBD2	TGTGCCAGTAGTTCGAAACCGGGACTAGCGGGCGCCTACGAGCAGTACTTC	CASSSKPGLAGAYEQYF
TRBV6-1	TRBJ2-1	many	TRBD2	TGTGCCAGCCTTACGCCTAGCGGCTACAATGAGCAGTTCTTC	CASLTPSGYNEQFF
TRBV7-8	TRBJ1-5	many	TRBD1	TGTGCCAGCAGCACCCGGGACAGGGGTTTCAATCAGCCCCAGCATTTT	CASSTRDRGFNQPQHF
TRBV2	TRBJ1-1	many	NA	TGTGCCAGCATGGCGGTTCGGGACACTGAAGCTTTCTTT	CASMAVRDTEAFF
TRBV30	TRBJ2-3	medium-sized	NA	TGTGCCTGGGCTAGACAAGATACGCAGTATTTT	CAWARQDTQYF
TRBV18	TRBJ1-1	few	NA	TGTGCCAGCTCACTGGACAGACTGAACACTGAAGCTTTCTTT	CASSLDRLNTEAFF
TRBV6-2/TRBV6-3	TRBJ1-2	few	NA	TGTGCCAGCAGTTACTCATGGGGAACAGGGAATGGCTACACCTTC	CASSYSWGTGNGYTF
TRBV4-3	TRBJ1-2	medium-sized	TRBD1	TGCGCCAGCAAGGTAACAGGGGACTATGGCTACACCTTC	CASKVTGDYGYTF
TRBV9	TRBJ1-1	many	NA	TGTGCCAGCACCTCTTACGGGGAGGAGACTGAAGCTTTCTTT	CASTSYGEETEAFF
TRBV7-8	TRBJ1-1	medium-sized	NA	TGTGCCAGCAGCCACCAGACCTTGAGCACTGAAGCTTTCTTT	CASSHQTLSTEAFF
TRBV7-2	TRBJ2-1	many	NA	TGTGCCAGCAGCCCTAGTCACTCGGTCAATGAGCAGTTCTTC	CASSPSHSVNEQFF
TRBV12-5	TRBJ2-7	many	TRBD2	TGTGCTAGTGGTTTCCCCAGCGGGAGCTCCTACGAGCAGTACTTC	CASGFPSGSSYEQYF
TRBV2	TRBJ2-2	medium-sized	NA	TGTGCCAGAGAAAACACCGGGGAGCTGTTTTTT	CARENTGELFF
TRBV29-1	TRBJ2-3	many	NA	TGCAGCGTTCGGCAGGGGTCCTTCACAGATACGCAGTATTTT	CSVRQGSFTDTQYF
TRBV24-1	TRBJ2-5	many	NA	TGTGCCACCAGTGAGCCGACAGGCGATAGGGGGGAGACCCAGTACTTC	CATSEPTGDRGETQYF
TRBV6-1	TRBJ1-1	few	NA	TGTGCCAGCAGCTCCCCGGGGGTGGTCACTGAAGCTTTCTTT	CASSSPGVVTEAFF
TRBV20-1	TRBJ2-5	many	NA	TGCAGTGCTAGAGCCCAGGTTCAAGAGACCCAGTACTTC	CSARAQVQETQYF
TRBV6-5	TRBJ1-5	many	NA	TGTGCCAGCAGTTACTCTACCAGGGATTTTCAGCCCCAGCATTTT	CASSYSTRDFQPQHF
TRBV18	TRBJ1-6	many	NA	TGTGCCAGCTCACCCCTTTATAATTCACCCCTCCACTTT	CASSPLYNSPLHF
TRBV20-1	TRBJ2-5	many	NA	TGCAGTGCTATCAGAAGGGAGACCCAGTACTTC	CSAIRRETQYF
TRBV6-1	TRBJ2-5	medium-sized	NA	TGTGCCAGCAGTGAAACTAACCTTAAAGAGACCCAGTACTTC	CASSETNLKETQYF
TRBV7-9	TRBJ2-1	many	NA	TGTGCCAGCAGCTTAGAGGGGGGCAATGAGCAGTTCTTC	CASSLEGGNEQFF
TRBV20-1	TRBJ1-5	many	NA	TGCAGTGCACAAAGGGATGGTAGCAATCAGCCCCAGCATTTT	CSAQRDGSNQPQHF
TRBV6-1	TRBJ2-6	many	NA	TGTGCCAGCAGCCCCGGGGGTCTCTCTGGGGCCAACGTCCTGACTTTC	CASSPGGLSGANVLTF
TRBV20-1	TRBJ2-7	NA	TRBD1	TGCAGTGCCTTACAGGGGGCCTCCTACGAGCAGTACTTC	CSALQGASYEQYF